This T cell receptor (beta chain) was captured in a study of blood T cell repertoires in COVID-19. Study overall: Italy, Spain and the United States were the sources of the convalescent and acute COVID-19 samples. The analysed material was cDNA or gDNA that came from T cells, B-cell-depleted T cells, or PBMCs.

Authors' methods: Amplification of reference gene primers was used by the study to estimate nucleated cell counts. The assay was immunoSEQ multiplex PCR, and TCRdb's table has in-frame clones only and misses some. V, J and clone size are taken as reported in that table, and D and trimming were inferred from the DNA itself. In the table there are roughly 300,000 clones, around 81% of which are singletons. In its sample, this clone was seen once. The germline V gene encodes CDR1 MNHNS and CDR2 SASEGT. The CDR3 is 17 residues long. Germline trimming cut 2 bases from V and 4 bases from J; bases unmatched to any gene: 12.

The rearrangement uses TRBV6-1 and TRBJ1-2; 8 nucleotides line up with TRBD1. Material: peripheral blood. The receptor was isolated from a woman aged 55-70 years with active or convalescent COVID-19. The CDR3 nucleotides are TGTGCCAGCAGTGAATACCCCGACAGGGGAAGAGTCTATGGCTACACCTTC. Amino acids: CASSEYPDRGRVYGYTF.